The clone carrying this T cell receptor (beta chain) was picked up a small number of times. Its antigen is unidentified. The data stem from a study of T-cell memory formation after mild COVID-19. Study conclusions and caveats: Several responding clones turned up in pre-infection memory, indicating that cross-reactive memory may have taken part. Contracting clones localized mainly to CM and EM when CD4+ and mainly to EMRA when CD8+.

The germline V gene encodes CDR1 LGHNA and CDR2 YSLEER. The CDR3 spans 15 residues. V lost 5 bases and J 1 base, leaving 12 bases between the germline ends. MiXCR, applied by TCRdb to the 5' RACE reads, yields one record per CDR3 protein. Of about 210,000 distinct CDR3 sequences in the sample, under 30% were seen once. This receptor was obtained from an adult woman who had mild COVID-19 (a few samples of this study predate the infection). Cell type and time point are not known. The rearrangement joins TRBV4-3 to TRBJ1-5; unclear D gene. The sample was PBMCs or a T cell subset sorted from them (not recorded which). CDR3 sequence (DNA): TGCGCCAGCAGCGATGGGCCGCGGAGCAATCAGCCCCAGCATTTT. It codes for CASSDGPRSNQPQHF.